The 19 T cell receptor beta chains reported below all come from one sample, sequenced in a study of blood T cell repertoires in COVID-19. Clones were read by immunoSEQ multiplex PCR, and TCRdb kept only the in-frame ones, dropping some. The table shows approximately 380,000 clones, with more than 70% occurring only once. Sequencing was performed on PBMCs or T cells enriched from blood (not recorded which). These receptors were taken from a young woman who had recovered from COVID-19.

The rearrangement joins TRBV5-6 to TRBJ1-1, with 7 positions matching TRBD1. Trimming removed 4 bases from V and 4 bases from J; junction bases left unmatched: 4. CDR3 size: 13 residues. Germline V gene lookup returns CDR1 SGHDT and CDR2 YYEEEE. This CDR3 is CASSLDRATEAFF. The CDR3 nucleotides read TGTGCCAGCAGCCTTGACAGGGCCACTGAAGCTTTCTTT.

This CDR3 reads CASSSTGFYEQYF. As DNA, the CDR3 is TGTGCCAGCAGTTCCACAGGGTTCTACGAGCAGTACTTC. V gene TRBV27 combines with J gene TRBJ2-7, with D possibly matching TRBD1 (6 bases). The CDR3 has 13 amino acids. Germline CDR1 is MNHEY and CDR2 is SMNVEV (reference sequence). Deletions cut 4 bases from V and 3 bases from J, with 10 bases between.

The J gene is TRBJ1-3, the V gene TRBV19; D is possibly TRBD1 (5 bases). CDR1 is LNHDA and CDR2 is SQIVND in the germline V gene (reference sequence). With 7 bases removed from V and 0 bases from J, the gap between germline ends came to 13 bases. The CDR3 runs 15 residues. The CDR3 nucleotides are TGTGCCAGTAATCCCCGGGGGAGCTCTGGAAACACCATATATTTT. Protein: CASNPRGSSGNTIYF.

The J gene is TRBJ2-2, the V gene TRBV5-4; TRBD1 matches at 11 bases. Germline V gives CDR1 SGHNT, CDR2 YYREEE (reference sequence). The CDR3 contains 17 residues. V lost 3 bases to trimming and J lost 6 bases; unmatched junction nucleotides: 10. The CDR3 coding sequence is TGTGCCAGCAGCTGGAAGGGGGACAGGGGGATTGCCGGGGAGCTGTTTTTT. Encoded protein: CASSWKGDRGIAGELFF.

CDR3 nucleotide sequence: TGTGCCAGCAGCGTAGAGGACTTCGAGACCCAGTACTTC. Encoded protein: CASSVEDFETQYF. The chain is built from TRBV9 and TRBJ2-5; maybe TRBD2 (5 bases). Trimming took 0 bases from V and 5 from J, leaving 8 bases between them. The CDR3 runs to 13 residues. CDR1 is SGDLS, CDR2 YYNGEE, per germline.

This chain joins TRBV4-1 and TRBJ1-2; 8 nucleotides agree with TRBD1. Germline values: CDR1 MGHRA, CDR2 YSYEKL. Trimming removed 3 bases from V and 4 bases from J; junction bases left unmatched: 4. CDR3 length equals 14 residues. The CDR3 nucleotides read TGCGCCAGCAGCCAGGCCGGGACAGGCTATGGCTACACCTTC. Residues: CASSQAGTGYGYTF.

V usage is TRBV7-2 and J usage is TRBJ1-1, with no clear D. The V end was cut by 3 bases, the J end by 6 bases, with 14 bases between. The CDR3 contains 14 residues. CDR1 SGHTA and CDR2 FQGNSA come from the germline V gene. The CDR3 sequence: CASSFGQLIPEAFF. Here the CDR3 DNA reads TGTGCCAGCAGCTTTGGGCAGTTGATCCCTGAAGCTTTCTTT.

The J gene is TRBJ1-5, the V gene TRBV18; maybe TRBD1 (6 bases). This CDR3 region has 17 residues. V was clipped by 2 bases and J by 2 bases, with 16 bases between them. Germline values: CDR1 KGHSH, CDR2 LQKENI. For the CDR3, the DNA is TGTGCCAGCTCACCAAGGGCCAGGGGTTCGCGCAATCAGCCCCAGCATTTT. Protein product: CASSPRARGSRNQPQHF.

For the CDR3, the DNA is TGCGCCAGCAGCTCGGGCGGGACAGGGGTACCACCCCTCCACTTT. It translates to CASSSGGTGVPPLHF. The chain is built from TRBV5-1 and TRBJ1-6; 10 bases are a match to TRBD1. This CDR3 has 15 residues. Germline CDR1 reads SGHRS; CDR2 reads YFSETQ. Germline trimming cut 3 bases from V and 11 bases from J; bases unmatched to any gene: 8.

This chain connects TRBV6-2 or TRBV6-3 to TRBJ2-5; TRBD2 matches at 10 bases. The V gene's germline CDR1 is MNHEY and CDR2 SVGEGT. J lost 5 bases, V lost 0 bases, and 3 bases had no gene match. This CDR3 region has 15 residues. The DNA for the CDR3 is TGTGCCAGCAGTTACTCGGTGACTAGCGGGGAGACCCAGTACTTC. Its translation: CASSYSVTSGETQYF.

This sequence joins TRBV7-3 and TRBJ2-7, with a tentative D call TRBD1 (5 bases). CDR1 is SGHTA, CDR2 FQGTGA, per germline. The CDR3 sequence is 14 residues long. The V end lost 5 bases, the J end lost 6 bases, and 17 bases lay between the germline ends. The CDR3 reads CASSLTGPFSEQYF. In DNA, the CDR3 is TGTGCCAGCAGCCTCACAGGACCCTTTTCCGAGCAGTACTTC. Looking up the rest from reference TRBV7-3 and TRBJ2-7 gives the full variable domain: GAGVSQTPSNKVTEKGKYVELRCDPISGHTALYWYRQSLGQGPEFLIYFQGTGAADDSGLPNDRFFAVRPEGSVSTLKIQRTERGDSAVYLCASSLTGPFSEQYFGPGTRLTVT.

This clone was found once. V is TRBV7-9 and J is TRBJ2-2; 7 bases line up with TRBD1. The V and J ends lost 9 bases and 2 bases, in that order; junction bases with no gene match: 6. Germline lookup yields CDR1 SEHNR and CDR2 FQNEAQ (reference sequence). The CDR3 has 14 amino acids. DNA of the CDR3: TGTGCCAGGCCCGGGACAGACAACACCGGGGAGCTGTTTTTT. Amino acids: CARPGTDNTGELFF.

The chain employs TRBV5-5 and TRBJ2-1, with TRBD2 matching over 13 bases. The CDR3 spans 15 residues. J was trimmed by 9 bases and V by 4 bases; bases with no gene match: 7. Looked up from germline, CDR1 is SGHKS and CDR2 is YYEKEE (reference sequence). The CDR3 nucleotides read TGTGCCAGCAGCCGCACTAGCGGGGGGGATAGTGAGCAGTTCTTC. It encodes CASSRTSGGDSEQFF.

The chain is built from TRBV30 and TRBJ2-7; TRBD1 agrees at 11 bases. Germline assignment: CDR1 GTSNPN and CDR2 SVGIG (reference sequence). With V trimmed by 6 bases and J by 6 bases, 28 bases remained unmatched. This CDR3 has 20 residues. CDR3 nucleotide sequence: TGTGCCTGTAGCACTGGCAGGACAGGGGGCATAATCGGTGAGCTAGGCGAGCAGTACTTC. Translating it yields CACSTGRTGGIIGELGEQYF.

The chain carries TRBV27 and TRBJ2-2, with D maybe TRBD2 (7 bases). V dropped 6 bases and J dropped 4 bases, with 18 bases sitting between them. Germline-derived CDR1 and CDR2 are MNHEY and SMNVEV (reference sequence). This CDR3 has 16 residues. The CDR3 DNA reads TGTGCCAGCAGCCCGGGGGGCGGGGGAATCACCGGGGAGCTGTTTTTT. It specifies CASSPGGGGITGELFF.

This chain uses TRBV6-5 with TRBJ1-6, with D perhaps TRBD1 (6 bases). CDR1 and CDR2 (germline): MNHEY, SVGAGI. There are 15 residues in the CDR3. Trimming stripped 6 bases from V and 7 bases from J, with 16 bases between. The CDR3 region has the DNA TGTGCCAGCAGCGTAAGACAGGCCCTCAATTCACCCCTCCACTTT. As protein: CASSVRQALNSPLHF.

The chain couples TRBV27 to TRBJ1-1; D unclear. Trimming took 5 bases from V and 7 from J, leaving 11 bases between them. CDR3 length: 12 residues. Germline V gene sequence: CDR1 MNHEY, CDR2 SMNVEV (reference sequence). CDR3 amino acids: CASSQPGSEAFF. CDR3 DNA sequence: TGTGCCAGCAGTCAGCCCGGGAGTGAAGCTTTCTTT.

The gene calls are TRBV15 and TRBJ2-1; D might be TRBD1 (5 bases). This CDR3 has 13 amino acids. V shed 3 bases and J shed 10 bases, with 13 bases lying between them. Germline loops: CDR1 LNHNV, CDR2 YYDKDF (reference sequence). The DNA of the CDR3 is TGTGCCACCAGCAGGGGGCGGACGAAGGAGCAGTTCTTC. Protein product: CATSRGRTKEQFF.

The chain employs TRBV5-6 and TRBJ2-1; D call uncertain. CDR1 and CDR2 from the germline V gene are SGHDT and YYEEEE. This CDR3 spans 15 amino acids. Trimming pared 2 bases from V and 4 bases from J, leaving 13 bases between. CDR3 amino acids: CASSFGRHGYNEQFF. The CDR3, as DNA: TGTGCCAGCAGCTTTGGTAGACATGGGTACAATGAGCAGTTCTTC.